The present entry profiles one T cell receptor (beta chain) with its context. In its sample, this clonotype comes out as medium-sized (0.01 to 0.1%). The clone's antigen remains unknown. Per-base qualities were not stored, and no clone one base away is much larger. The protocol used for the library was PCR. This sample was sequenced with an Illumina MiSeq. TCRdb ran its own pipeline on the public reads, namely fastp trimming at Q25 and MiXCR clone calling, and kept in-frame beta chains. Here each entry gathers all rows of one CDR3 protein and keeps the most common genes and DNA. A total of around 16,000 distinct CDR3 sequences appear in this sample, around a third of them only once. Jointly, the top ten make up less than 2% of the sample. These data are taken from a study of regulatory and conventional T cells in breast cancer (dated by TCRdb to between 2015 and 2017). Relative to germline, V is 5 bases shorter and J is 1 base shorter, with 17 bases between their ends. From the cysteine through the phenylalanine, the CDR3 covers 16 amino acids. Of all the DNA, just the CDR3 is kept, 48 bases in frame from base 1. Looking up the germline V gene yields CDR1 MDHEN and CDR2 SYDVKM.

The specimen sequenced was conventional T cells from blood. The rearrangement combines TRBV28 with TRBJ1-1, with TRBD1 perhaps the D gene, on 5 matching bases. The receptor was isolated from a female donor in good health. For the CDR3, the sequence is CASSPWGEWRNTEAFF. The DNA sequence is TGTGCCAGCAGTCCCTGGGGGGAATGGCGGAACACTGAAGCTTTCTTT.